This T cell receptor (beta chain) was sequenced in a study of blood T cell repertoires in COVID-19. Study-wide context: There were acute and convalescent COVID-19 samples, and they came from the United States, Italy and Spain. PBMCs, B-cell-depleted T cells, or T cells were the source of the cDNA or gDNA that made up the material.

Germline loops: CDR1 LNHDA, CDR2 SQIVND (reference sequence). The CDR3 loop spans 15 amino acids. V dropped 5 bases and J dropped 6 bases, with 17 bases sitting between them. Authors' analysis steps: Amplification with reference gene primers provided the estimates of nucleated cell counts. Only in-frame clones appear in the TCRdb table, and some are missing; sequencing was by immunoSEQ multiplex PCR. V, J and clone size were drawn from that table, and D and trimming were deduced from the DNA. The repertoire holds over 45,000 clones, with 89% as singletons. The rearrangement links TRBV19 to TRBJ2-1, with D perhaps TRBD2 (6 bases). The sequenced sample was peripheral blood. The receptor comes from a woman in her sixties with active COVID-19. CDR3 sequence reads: CASSARRGRLNEQFF. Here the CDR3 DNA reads TGTGCCAGTAGTGCGCGGAGGGGTCGACTCAATGAGCAGTTCTTC.